This section outlines one T cell receptor (beta chain) sequence together with its context. The record originates from a study of T cell changes during pregnancy in multiple sclerosis. Only in-frame clones appear in the TCRdb table, and some are missing; sequencing was by immunoSEQ multiplex PCR. The repertoire holds tens of thousands of clones, over 80% seen once, with less than 0.75% in the top ten. The germline V gene encodes CDR1 ENHRY and CDR2 SYGVKD. This CDR3 has 13 residues. Trimming took 5 bases from V and 1 from J, leaving 8 bases between them. The chain joins TRBV10-3 to TRBJ1-1, with D perhaps TRBD1 (6 bases). This specimen consisted of CD4+ T cells from peripheral blood mononuclear cells, obtained before pregnancy. This receptor was obtained from a female donor with multiple sclerosis, enrolled in a pregnancy study. The DNA for the CDR3 is TGTGCCATCAGTAACAGGGAGAACACTGAAGCTTTCTTT. Translated, it gives CAISNRENTEAFF.